This T cell receptor (beta chain) was sequenced for a study of blood T cells in healthy people across ages. The CDR3 contains 16 residues. CDR1 and CDR2 from the germline V gene are SEHNR and FQNEAQ (reference sequence). Notes on this clonotype: The junction differs from germline at one of its ends, possibly a read error.

For the second PCR, which ran for roughly 6 to 12 cycles, a sample-barcoded 5' primer and a J-beta primer mix were used. Every sample produced at least 2.5 million CDR3-containing paired-end reads. TCRdb fed the 5' RACE reads into MiXCR, producing one record per CDR3 protein. The table records about 1 million distinct CDR3 sequences, approximately 25% of them present only once. This same sample was also part of a study on T cells of mothers and their children.

Sequencing input: blood. The receptor's source is a girl between 2 and 10 years old in good health. This sequence joins TRBV7-9 and TRBJ2-7, with 8 bases identical to TRBD2. In nucleotides, the CDR3 is TGTGCCAGCAGCTTAGCGTGGGGACTAGAGTCCTCCGAGCAGTACTTC. Protein product: CASSLAWGLESSEQYF.